Detailed here is one T cell receptor (beta chain). What this receptor recognizes is not known. Base qualities are not recorded, but no much larger clone differs from it by a single base. The time point label here, explained by the study, means: cells obtained before transplantation from donor or recipient. CD3+CD4+ and CD3+CD8+ populations were FACS-sorted from unstimulated pre-transplant donor and recipient cells taken from spleen or lymph nodes. The source of the sample is a study of graft-versus-host responses after intestinal transplantation (dated by TCRdb to the early 2020s). General notes on the study: Recipients received multivisceral, liver-intestinal, or isolated intestinal transplants. A cohort of around 25 intestinal transplant recipients, including one retransplant, was enrolled, and a few patients lacking pretransplant specimens were excluded. A peak of at least 4% donor T cells among recipient peripheral blood mononuclear cells was the definition used for donor T cell macrochimerism. After intestinal transplantation, graft-versus-host and host-versus-graft alloreactive T cell clones were followed in the graft, circulation and bone marrow using bulk TCR-beta CDR3 sequencing. Every recipient was given anti-thymocyte globulin induction, followed by approximately three years of maintenance tacrolimus and steroids. Rather than being sequenced by the commercial service, samples from three later patients were sequenced in-house on an Illumina MiSeq and processed with MiXCR. Alloreactive clones were identified by sequencing pre-transplant mixed lymphocyte reaction products and comparing these products with unstimulated pre-transplant donor and recipient T cells. Paper-wide results and their limitations: In the allografts of patients with donor T cell macrochimerism, GvH to HvG T cell clonal ratios were high. Early after transplant, peak levels of circulating GvH clones were found to be associated with declines in HvG clones. GvH clones were found in recipient bone marrow, and some of the GvH clones appeared earlier in ileal mucosa or blood, which is consistent with an intestinal mucosal origin. Conclusions were limited by the relatively low number and heterogeneity of intestinal transplant patients.

The CDR1 and CDR2 encoded by the germline V gene are SGHVS and FQNEAQ. V sheds 1 base and J sheds 0 bases, leaving 16 bases between their ends. Its CDR3 holds 18 amino acids, cysteine through phenylalanine. Of the read, only the CDR3 DNA is kept; its 54 bases are in frame from base 1. Libraries came from the immunoSEQ multiplex PCR assay. For most patients, genomic DNA was isolated with the Qiagen DNeasy Blood and Tissue Kit and shipped frozen to Adaptive Biotechnologies for TCR sequencing. Adaptive Biotechnologies carried out high-throughput TCR-beta CDR3 sequencing of genomic DNA for most patients. Regarding the original processing steps: Adaptive's ImmunoSEQ software was the source of the TCR sequencing data for over 15 patients, while a few other patients were processed with MiXCR and VDJtools. To correct CD4 versus CD8 sorting errors, sequences present in both subsets at a frequency ratio below 5:1 were removed. CDR3 nucleotide sequences shared between donor and recipient were removed because their origin could not be assigned. Alloreactive clones required at least 2-fold expansion over unstimulated cells and minimum CFSE-low frequency of 0.002% (template counts) or 0.001% (read counts). A clone was considered mappable if detected in the sequenced pre-transplant spleen, lymph node, or MLR CFSE-low populations of the donor or recipient. The cumulative frequency of alloreactive clones was calculated as a percentage of all sequences, weighted by copy number. In its TCRdb copy, this immuneACCESS table keeps in-frame sequences only and misses some clones. Where compared with another copy, unresolved V genes explain less than half of these, and the others have no known cause. The DNA was the basis for D and trimming; V, J and clone size are from that table. This sample lists tens of thousands of clones; 85% to 95% were detected once. The ten largest clones capture roughly 2% of the sample.

The chain joins TRBV7-8 to TRBJ1-5; there is no confident call for the D gene. The sequence derives from a human donor who received an intestinal transplant. This sample comprised unstimulated CD8+ T cells sorted from spleen or lymph node cells, obtained before intestinal transplant. The sequenced DNA is TGTGCCAGCAGCTTAGGGATTGGGCAGAGTCATAGCAATCAGCCCCAGCATTTT. Its protein product is CASSLGIGQSHSNQPQHF.